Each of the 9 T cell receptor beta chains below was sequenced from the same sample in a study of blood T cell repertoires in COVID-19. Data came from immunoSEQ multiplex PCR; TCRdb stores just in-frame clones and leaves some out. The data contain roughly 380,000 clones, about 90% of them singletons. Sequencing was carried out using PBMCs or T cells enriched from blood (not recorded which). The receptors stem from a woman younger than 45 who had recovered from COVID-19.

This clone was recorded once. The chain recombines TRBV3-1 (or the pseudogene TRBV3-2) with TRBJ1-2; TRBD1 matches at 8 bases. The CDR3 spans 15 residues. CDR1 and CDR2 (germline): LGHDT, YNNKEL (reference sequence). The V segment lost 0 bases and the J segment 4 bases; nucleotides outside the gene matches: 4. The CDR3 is CASSQDRGRGYGYTF. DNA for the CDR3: TGTGCCAGCAGCCAAGACAGGGGGCGAGGCTATGGCTACACCTTC.

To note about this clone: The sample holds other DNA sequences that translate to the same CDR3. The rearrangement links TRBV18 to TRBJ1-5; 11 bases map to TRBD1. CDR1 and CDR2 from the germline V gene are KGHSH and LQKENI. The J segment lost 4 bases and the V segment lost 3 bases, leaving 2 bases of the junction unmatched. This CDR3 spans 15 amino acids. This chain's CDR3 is CASSPGTGGNQPQHF. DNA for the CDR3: TGTGCCAGCTCACCCGGGACAGGGGGAAATCAGCCCCAGCATTTT.

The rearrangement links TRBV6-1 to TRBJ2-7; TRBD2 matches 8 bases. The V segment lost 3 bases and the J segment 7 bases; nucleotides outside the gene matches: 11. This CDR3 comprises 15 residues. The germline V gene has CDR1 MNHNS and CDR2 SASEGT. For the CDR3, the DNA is TGTGCCAGCAGTGAGGGGGTGCGGGAGGCGAAGGAGCAGTACTTC. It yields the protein CASSEGVREAKEQYF.

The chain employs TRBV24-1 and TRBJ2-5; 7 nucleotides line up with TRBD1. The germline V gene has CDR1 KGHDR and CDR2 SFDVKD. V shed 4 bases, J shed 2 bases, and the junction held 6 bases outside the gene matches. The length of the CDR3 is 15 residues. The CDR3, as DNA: TGTGCCACCAGTGAGGGTCGGGACAGACAAGAGACCCAGTACTTC. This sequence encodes CATSEGRDRQETQYF.

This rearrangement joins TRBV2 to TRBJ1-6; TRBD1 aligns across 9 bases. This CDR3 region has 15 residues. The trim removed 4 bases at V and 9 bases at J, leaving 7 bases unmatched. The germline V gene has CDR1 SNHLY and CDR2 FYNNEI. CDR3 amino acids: CASSGGTGRGSPLHF. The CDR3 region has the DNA TGTGCCAGCAGTGGCGGGACAGGGCGAGGTTCACCCCTCCACTTT.

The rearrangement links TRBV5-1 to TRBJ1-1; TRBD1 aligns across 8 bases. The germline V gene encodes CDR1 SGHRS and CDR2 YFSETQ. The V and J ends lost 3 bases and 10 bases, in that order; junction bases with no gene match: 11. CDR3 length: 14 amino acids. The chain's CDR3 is CASSSVTGGGVAFF. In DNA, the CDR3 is TGCGCCAGCAGCTCAGTTACAGGGGGTGGGGTAGCTTTCTTT.

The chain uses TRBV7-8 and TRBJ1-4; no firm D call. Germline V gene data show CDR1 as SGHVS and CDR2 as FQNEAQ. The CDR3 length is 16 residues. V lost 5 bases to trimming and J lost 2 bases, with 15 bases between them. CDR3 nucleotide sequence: TGTGCCAGCAGCCCAACGTACCGCCGGACTAATGAAAAACTGTTTTTT. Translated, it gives CASSPTYRRTNEKLFF.

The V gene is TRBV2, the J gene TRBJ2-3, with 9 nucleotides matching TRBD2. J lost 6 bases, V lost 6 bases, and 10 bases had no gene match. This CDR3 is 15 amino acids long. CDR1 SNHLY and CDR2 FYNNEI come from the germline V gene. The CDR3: CASSSSGLARDTQYF. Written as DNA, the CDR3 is TGTGCCAGCAGCTCAAGCGGACTAGCGAGGGATACGCAGTATTTT.

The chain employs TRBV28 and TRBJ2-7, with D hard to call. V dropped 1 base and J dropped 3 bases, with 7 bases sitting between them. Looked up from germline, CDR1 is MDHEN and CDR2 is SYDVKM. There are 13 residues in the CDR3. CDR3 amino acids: CASSLFPYYEQYF. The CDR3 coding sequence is TGTGCCAGCAGTTTATTCCCCTACTACGAGCAGTACTTC.